This TCR beta chain stems from a study of human T cells and chemical hapten exposure. Study details: 0.01% DPC was applied to the upper back in patch tests, which were read at 6 days.

Study findings and constraints: No alteration of TCRs above 1 in 1000 frequency was seen with DPC sensitization.

The time point is: patch test 2, 6 weeks after DPC sensitization. Treatment indicated: therapeutic diphenylcyclopropenone sensitization with weekly scalp DPC. This clonotype has just a few counts. Its matching antigen is unknown. CDR3 length: 15 amino acids. V gave up 3 bases and J gave up 2 bases; unmatched junction bases: 6. Germline V gives CDR1 SGHRS, CDR2 YFSETQ. TCRdb re-called the RACE reads with MiXCR, one entry per CDR3 protein. In the table there are hundreds of thousands of distinct CDR3 sequences, about 6% of which are singletons. V is TRBV5-1 and J is TRBJ2-7; 9 nucleotides agree with TRBD1. The receptor was isolated from a woman under 30 with alopecia areata. Some clones in this sample may be carry-over from other donors' samples. The specimen comprised whole blood, sampled in connection with sensitization to the hapten diphenylcyclopropenone (DPC). CDR3 coding DNA: TGCGCCAGCAGCTCGGCCGGGACAGGGACCTACGAGCAGTACTTC. It specifies CASSSAGTGTYEQYF. Using reference TRBV5-1 and TRBJ2-7 for the parts outside the CDR3, the full variable domain is KAGVTQTPRYLIKTRGQQVTLSCSPISGHRSVSWYQQTPGQGLQFLFEYFSETQRNKGNFPGRFSGRQFSNSRSEMNVSTLELGDSALYLCASSSAGTGTYEQYFGPGTRLTVT.